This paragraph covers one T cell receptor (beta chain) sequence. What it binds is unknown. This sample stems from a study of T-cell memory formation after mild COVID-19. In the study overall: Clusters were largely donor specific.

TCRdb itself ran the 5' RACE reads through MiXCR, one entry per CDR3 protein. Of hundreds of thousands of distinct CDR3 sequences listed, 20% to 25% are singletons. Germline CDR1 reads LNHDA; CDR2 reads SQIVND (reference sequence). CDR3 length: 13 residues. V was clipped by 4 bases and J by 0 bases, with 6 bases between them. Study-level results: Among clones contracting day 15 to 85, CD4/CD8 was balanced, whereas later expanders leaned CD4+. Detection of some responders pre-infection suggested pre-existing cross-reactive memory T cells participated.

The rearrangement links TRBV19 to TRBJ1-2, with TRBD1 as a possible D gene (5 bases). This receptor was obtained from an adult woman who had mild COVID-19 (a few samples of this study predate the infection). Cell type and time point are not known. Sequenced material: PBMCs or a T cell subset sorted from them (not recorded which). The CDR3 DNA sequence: TGTGCCAGTAGTACGGACACTAACTATGGCTACACCTTC. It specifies CASSTDTNYGYTF.